A single sample is the source of the 24 T cell receptor beta chains below, sequenced in a study of T cell responses to AZD1222 COVID-19 vaccine. The method was immunoSEQ multiplex PCR; TCRdb's version includes in-frame clones alone and lacks a portion of them. Here the sample spans approximately 150,000 clones, roughly 92% being singletons. The source was peripheral blood, collected on day 0 of AZD1222 vaccination. All receptors derive from an adult in good health.

The rearrangement uses TRBV5-6 and TRBJ1-2; tentative D call: TRBD1 (6 bases). V was cut by 5 bases and J by 2 bases, with 10 bases left in between. CDR1 SGHDT and CDR2 YYEEEE come from the germline V gene. The CDR3 sequence is 13 residues long. The CDR3 loop reads CASSSGQNYGYTF. The CDR3 coding sequence is TGTGCCAGCAGTTCCGGACAGAACTATGGCTACACCTTC. The whole variable domain, filled in from reference TRBV5-6 and TRBJ1-2, reads DAGVTQSPTHLIKTRGQQVTLRCSPKSGHDTVSWYQQALGQGPQFIFQYYEEEERQRGNFPDRFSGHQFPNYSSELNVNALLLGDSALYLCASSSGQNYGYTFGSGTRLTVV.

The chain links TRBV5-6 to TRBJ2-2, with a tentative D call TRBD2 (7 bases). Germline values: CDR1 SGHDT, CDR2 YYEEEE. The length of the CDR3 is 16 residues. Trimming removed 1 base from V and 8 bases from J, with 18 bases in between. CDR3 loop: CASSLLGGAPGGELFF. Here the CDR3 DNA reads TGTGCCAGCAGCTTGTTGGGGGGGGCCCCCGGAGGGGAGCTGTTTTTT.

This sequence joins TRBV27 and TRBJ2-7; TRBD1 matches at 10 bases. Trimming cost V 9 bases and J 1 base; bases outside gene matches: 9. The germline CDR1 and CDR2 sequences are MNHEY and SMNVEV (reference sequence). The CDR3 extends over 15 amino acids. CDR3 loop: CASTPGTGASYEQYF. In nucleotides, the CDR3 is TGTGCCAGTACCCCCGGGACAGGGGCATCCTACGAGCAGTACTTC.

The CDR3 sequence is CASSESALAKNIQYF. CDR3 sequence (DNA): TGTGCCAGCAGCGAGAGCGCCCTAGCCAAAAACATTCAGTACTTC. This chain uses TRBV9 with TRBJ2-4; D is undetermined. V shed 3 bases and J shed 0 bases, with 10 bases lying between them. CDR3 size: 15 residues. Germline-derived CDR1 and CDR2 are SGDLS and YYNGEE.

The rearrangement uses TRBV9 and TRBJ2-7; TRBD1 might be the D (5 bases). This CDR3 comprises 14 residues. Germline V gene sequence: CDR1 SGDLS, CDR2 YYNGEE. The V end lost 0 bases, the J end lost 3 bases, and 10 bases lay between the germline ends. The CDR3 DNA reads as TGTGCCAGCAGCGTAGGACAGCTCAACTACGAGCAGTACTTC. Translation gives CASSVGQLNYEQYF. The full variable domain, with the rest looked up from reference TRBV9 and TRBJ2-7, is DSGVTQTPKHLITATGQRVTLRCSPRSGDLSVYWYQQSLDQGLQFLIQYYNGEERAKGNILERFSAQQFPDLHSELNLSSLELGDSALYFCASSVGQLNYEQYFGPGTRLTVT.

V usage is TRBV5-4 and J usage is TRBJ2-3, with 12 positions matching TRBD2. The CDR3 covers 17 residues. Trimming took 2 bases from V and 2 from J; bases not matched to a gene: 6. Germline lookup yields CDR1 SGHNT and CDR2 YYREEE (reference sequence). CDR3 sequence (DNA): TGTGCCAGCAGCTTACCTACTAGCGGGGGGTACACAGATACGCAGTATTTT. It translates to CASSLPTSGGYTDTQYF.

This chain connects TRBV18 to TRBJ1-2, with 9 bases lining up with TRBD1. Germline lookup yields CDR1 KGHSH and CDR2 LQKENI. This CDR3 region has 15 residues. Trimming at V came to 3 bases and at J to 4 bases, leaving 6 bases not matched to a gene. Here the CDR3 reads CASSPNRGLGYGYTF. In nucleotides, the CDR3 is TGTGCCAGCTCACCCAACAGGGGGCTGGGCTATGGCTACACCTTC.

This clone was counted once. The V and J genes are TRBV2 and TRBJ2-5; D not certain. Germline V gene lookup returns CDR1 SNHLY and CDR2 FYNNEI. This CDR3 is built from 14 residues. V lost 6 bases, J lost 4 bases, and 15 bases lay in between. The CDR3 DNA reads as TGTGCCAGCAGCCCCGCCTGGGCGAGAGAGACCCAGTACTTC. As protein: CASSPAWARETQYF. Drawing the rest from reference TRBV2 and TRBJ2-5, the complete variable domain is EPEVTQTPSHQVTQMGQEVILRCVPISNHLYFYWYRQILGQKVEFLVSFYNNEISEKSEIFDDQFSVERPDGSNFTLKIRSTKLEDSAMYFCASSPAWARETQYFGPGTRLLVL.

The chain recombines TRBV28 with TRBJ1-4; no firm D call. This CDR3 has 14 amino acids. Germline CDR1 and CDR2: MDHEN and SYDVKM. Trimming pared 3 bases from V and 7 bases from J, leaving 12 bases between. CDR3 sequence reads: CASSLGGSGEKLFF. CDR3 nucleotides: TGTGCCAGCAGTTTGGGAGGTTCGGGTGAAAAACTGTTTTTT.

The rearrangement uses TRBV11-3 and TRBJ1-1, with a possible D match to TRBD1 (5 bases). The CDR3 contains 18 residues. V lost 1 base and J lost 0, with 18 bases in between. Germline-derived CDR1 and CDR2 are SGHNT and YENEEA. This chain's CDR3 is CASSLGAPKEGLNTEAFF. The CDR3 DNA is TGTGCCAGCAGCTTAGGGGCCCCAAAGGAGGGGTTGAACACTGAAGCTTTCTTT.

CDR3 region: CASSFFDRVDTEAFF. Here the CDR3 DNA reads TGTGCCAGCAGCTTCTTCGACAGGGTCGACACTGAAGCTTTCTTT. The V call is TRBV5-6, the J call TRBJ1-1; 7 nucleotides match TRBD1. The V gene end was trimmed by 2 bases and the J gene end by 3 bases; junction bases not matched to a gene: 7. The CDR3 is made up of 15 amino acids. Germline lookup yields CDR1 SGHDT and CDR2 YYEEEE.

The genes are TRBV30 and TRBJ1-3; perhaps TRBD1 as D (5 bases). V lost 2 bases and J 8 bases, leaving 16 bases between the germline ends. The CDR3 length is 14 residues. Per the germline V gene, CDR1 is GTSNPN and CDR2 is SVGIG (reference sequence). CDR3 sequence reads: CAWSRAGHVDTIYF. The DNA for the CDR3 is TGTGCCTGGAGTCGGGCAGGGCATGTTGACACCATATATTTT.

V usage is TRBV10-3 and J usage is TRBJ2-1; no reliable D call. This CDR3 has 12 residues. Trimming removed 0 bases from V and 7 bases from J, with 4 bases in between. Germline V gene sequence: CDR1 ENHRY, CDR2 SYGVKD. CDR3 loop: CAISESRNEQFF. The CDR3 DNA reads TGTGCCATCAGTGAGTCGAGGAATGAGCAGTTCTTC.

V and J are TRBV13 and TRBJ1-1, with 7 nucleotides matching TRBD1. After removal of 4 bases from V and 2 bases from J, the junction contained 4 bases not matched to a gene. Germline CDR1 is PRHDT and CDR2 is FYEKMQ (reference sequence). There are 14 residues in the CDR3. In nucleotides, the CDR3 is TGTGCCAGCAGCTCCGGGACAGCTAACACTGAAGCTTTCTTT. Translation: CASSSGTANTEAFF.

This chain joins TRBV7-2 and TRBJ1-5; 7 bases line up with TRBD1. V was pared by 5 bases and J by 7 bases, with 5 bases of the junction left unmatched. The CDR3 runs to 13 residues. In germline, CDR1 is SGHTA, CDR2 FQGNSA. In nucleotides, the CDR3 is TGTGCCAGCAGCAAGCGGACAGGCCAGCCCCAGCATTTT. Translation: CASSKRTGQPQHF.

About this clone: In the same sample, other DNA sequences code for this CDR3. This chain links TRBV18 with TRBJ1-1; D is possibly TRBD1 (5 bases). V was cut by 3 bases and J by 1 base, with 6 bases left in between. The length of the CDR3 is 13 residues. CDR1 and CDR2 (germline): KGHSH, LQKENI. The CDR3 sequence is CASSPGRNTEAFF. The CDR3 bases are TGTGCCAGCTCACCGGGACGGAACACTGAAGCTTTCTTT.

The V gene is TRBV30, the J gene TRBJ2-1; no firm D call. Germline assignment: CDR1 GTSNPN and CDR2 SVGIG (reference sequence). V was pared by 0 bases and J by 4 bases, with 7 bases between. CDR3 length equals 13 residues. CDR3 DNA: TGTGCCTGGAGTGTGGCGGAGTACAATGAGCAGTTCTTC. It specifies CAWSVAEYNEQFF.

The chain has TRBV2 and TRBJ1-2, with a possible D match to TRBD1 (5 bases). The CDR3 sequence is 16 residues long. V was pared by 2 bases and J by 8 bases, with 21 bases between. CDR1 and CDR2 from the germline V gene are SNHLY and FYNNEI. CDR3 sequence reads: CASSESRVRGLDGYTF. CDR3 DNA: TGTGCCAGCAGTGAATCCCGGGTTAGGGGTCTCGACGGCTACACCTTC.

The chain combines TRBV7-8 with TRBJ1-1, with D unclear. V was trimmed by 1 base and J by 3 bases, leaving 9 bases between them. This CDR3 region has 14 residues. The V gene's germline CDR1 is SGHVS and CDR2 FQNEAQ. CDR3 in DNA: TGTGCCAGCAGCTTAGTGGGCGCGTACACTGAAGCTTTCTTT. Translating it yields CASSLVGAYTEAFF.

This clone has only one observation. V gene TRBV6-6 combines with J gene TRBJ1-2, with D unresolved. V dropped 5 bases and J dropped 8 bases, with 9 bases sitting between them. The length of the CDR3 is 11 residues. Germline CDR1 MNHNY, CDR2 SVGAGI (reference sequence). CDR3 amino acids: CASSSPGGYTF. As DNA, the CDR3 is TGTGCCAGCAGTAGTCCCGGAGGCTACACCTTC.

This rearrangement joins TRBV28 to TRBJ2-5; 7 bases are shared with TRBD1. The CDR3 consists of 15 residues. V shed 6 bases and J 2 bases; nucleotides not matched to a gene: 9. The germline V gene encodes CDR1 MDHEN and CDR2 SYDVKM. CDR3 protein: CASSSMGDRQETQYF. The CDR3, as DNA: TGTGCCAGCAGCAGCATGGGGGACAGACAAGAGACCCAGTACTTC.

This chain uses TRBV12-5 with TRBJ1-5, with unresolved D. Germline CDR1 reads LGHNT; CDR2 reads FRNRAP. Trimming pared 5 bases from V and 4 bases from J, leaving 6 bases between. This CDR3 is 12 amino acids long. The CDR3 sequence is CASGPDNQPQHF. CDR3 coding DNA: TGTGCTAGTGGTCCGGATAATCAGCCCCAGCATTTT.

The chain employs TRBV18 and TRBJ1-1; D remains ambiguous. The CDR3 totals 12 residues. CDR1 KGHSH and CDR2 LQKENI come from the germline V gene. The germline V and J ends were trimmed by 2 bases and 7 bases, with 8 bases remaining between them. DNA for the CDR3: TGTGCCAGCTCACCAGGGCGGAATGAAGCTTTCTTT. The encoded protein is CASSPGRNEAFF.

The chain couples TRBV15 to TRBJ1-4, with D hard to call. CDR1 is LNHNV and CDR2 is YYDKDF in the germline V gene (reference sequence). V was trimmed by 1 base and J by 1 base, leaving 4 bases between them. CDR3 length: 14 amino acids. DNA for the CDR3: TGTGCCACCAGCAGAGGACAAACTAATGAAAAACTGTTTTTT. It translates to CATSRGQTNEKLFF.